The 6 T cell receptor beta chains presented below share a single source sample, sequenced in a study of cytomegalovirus exposure and HLA in healthy donors. The PCR was carried out with 60 Vbeta primers and 13 Jbeta primers. Using immunoSEQ multiplex PCR, the repertoire was profiled, and TCRdb retains in-frame clones only, with some absent. Among over 100,000 clones listed, roughly 9% were seen once. Sequencing was done on a sample of PBMCs. The receptors were gathered from a woman in her thirties or forties in good health and CMV-seropositive.

V gene TRBV2 combines with J gene TRBJ1-4; 7 bases match TRBD1. Germline CDR1 SNHLY, CDR2 FYNNEI. The J segment lost 0 bases and the V segment lost 6 bases, leaving 13 bases of the junction unmatched. The CDR3 is 18 residues long. The CDR3 is CASRAGTAALATNEKLFF. CDR3 DNA: TGTGCCAGCAGAGCCGGGACAGCCGCCCTTGCAACTAATGAAAAACTGTTTTTT.

This clone has just a few counts. The chain links TRBV6-6 to TRBJ2-5; weak D call: TRBD2 (5 bases). The germline V and J ends were trimmed by 11 bases and 3 bases, with 13 bases remaining between them. The CDR3 contains 12 residues. CDR1 and CDR2 (germline): MNHNY, SVGAGI (reference sequence). CDR3 loop: CAAGQTEETQYF. CDR3 in DNA: TGTGCCGCGGGTCAAACGGAAGAGACCCAGTACTTC.

Only a few counts were recorded for this clone. The CDR3 bases are TGCGCCAGCAGCGACCTCACTAGCTCCTACGAGCAGTACTTC. Its protein is CASSDLTSSYEQYF. The V and J genes are TRBV5-1 and TRBJ2-7; D is possibly TRBD2 (5 bases). Germline V gene data show CDR1 as SGHRS and CDR2 as YFSETQ. CDR3 length equals 14 residues. V was shortened by 4 bases and J by 0 bases, with 11 bases between the two germline ends.

In this sample, this clone turned up a few times. The identical CDR3 is also encoded by other nucleotide sequences in the sample. The genes are TRBV5-1 and TRBJ2-2; D possibly corresponds to TRBD2 (5 bases). V was trimmed by 0 bases and J by 13 bases, leaving 16 bases between them. Germline loops: CDR1 SGHRS, CDR2 YFSETQ. The CDR3 is 14 amino acids. The CDR3 is CASSLEIEGGGLFF. CDR3 DNA sequence: TGCGCCAGCAGCTTGGAAATAGAAGGAGGTGGGCTGTTTTTT.

This clone has a handful of counts. The chain links TRBV5-1 to TRBJ1-1; TRBD1 agrees at 7 bases. Germline loops: CDR1 SGHRS, CDR2 YFSETQ. The CDR3 covers 16 residues. The V segment lost 2 bases and the J segment 0 bases; nucleotides outside the gene matches: 7. CDR3 DNA sequence: TGCGCCAGCAGCTTAAGAGGGGGCAGGATGAACACTGAAGCTTTCTTT. This encodes CASSLRGGRMNTEAFF.

This sequence joins TRBV6-5 and TRBJ2-1, with 9 bases matching TRBD2. This CDR3 contains 14 residues. V lost 2 bases to trimming and J lost 10 bases; unmatched junction nucleotides: 6. Germline values: CDR1 MNHEY, CDR2 SVGAGI. The CDR3 DNA reads as TGTGCCAGCAGTTACACCGGACTAGCGAGCGAGCAGTTCTTC. Residues: CASSYTGLASEQFF.